This T cell receptor beta chain is drawn from a study of blood T cell repertoires in COVID-19. TCRdb keeps only in-frame clones here, not all; method: immunoSEQ multiplex PCR. The sample has 200,000 to 300,000 clones; roughly 81% are singletons. The sequenced sample consisted of peripheral blood. This receptor was identified in a woman older than 75 with COVID-19, enrolled during active disease.

The CDR3 loop is CASSTDRGYGYTF. The CDR3 coding sequence is TGTGCCAGCAGCACGGACAGGGGATATGGCTACACCTTC. The chain joins TRBV5-6 to TRBJ1-2, with 9 bases identical to TRBD1. The CDR3 covers 13 residues. The junction had 3 bases not matched to a gene; V was cut back by 4 bases and J by 5 bases. Germline values: CDR1 SGHDT, CDR2 YYEEEE.